This TCR beta chain came from a study of blood T cell repertoires in COVID-19. Here immunoSEQ multiplex PCR was the method, and the copy in TCRdb shows in-frame clones only, minus some. Of 150,000 to 200,000 clones listed, roughly 84% are singletons. Sequencing used peripheral blood. The receptor's source is a human donor with acute or convalescent COVID-19. The donor label of this sample is uncertain.

This CDR3 reads CASSLQPGSDGYTF. CDR3 in DNA: TGCGCCAGCAGCTTGCAGCCGGGATCAGATGGCTACACCTTC. This sequence joins TRBV5-1 and TRBJ1-2; D uncertain. Germline CDR1 reads SGHRS; CDR2 reads YFSETQ. This CDR3 has 14 amino acids. V lost 1 base, J lost 6 bases, and 13 bases lay in between.